The clone carrying this TCR beta chain has more than one count but fewer than ten. This sample stems from a study of blood T cell repertoires in COVID-19. In the study overall: Some COVID-19 samples were acute and others convalescent; all came from the United States, Italy and Spain. T cells, B-cell-depleted T cells, or PBMCs provided the cDNA or gDNA that served as material.

The CDR3 covers 13 residues. The germline V gene has CDR1 SGHRS and CDR2 YFSETQ. V gave up 2 bases and J gave up 6 bases; unmatched junction bases: 4. Original processing notes: For nucleated cells, counts were estimated from reference gene primer amplification. Libraries were prepared by immunoSEQ multiplex PCR; TCRdb keeps only in-frame clonotypes and omits some of them. The V and J calls and clone size are taken from that table; D and trimming were inferred from the DNA. The sample shows 140,000 to 150,000 clones, over 70% of them seen only once. This clonotype was obtained from a man between 65 and 85 years old who had recovered from COVID-19. The rearrangement joins TRBV5-1 to TRBJ1-1; 7 bases map to TRBD1. Sequenced input: peripheral blood. In DNA, the CDR3 is TGCGCCAGCAGCTTACAGGGGTGGGCTGAAGCTTTCTTT. Translation: CASSLQGWAEAFF. Using reference TRBV5-1 and TRBJ1-1 for the parts outside the CDR3, the full variable domain is KAGVTQTPRYLIKTRGQQVTLSCSPISGHRSVSWYQQTPGQGLQFLFEYFSETQRNKGNFPGRFSGRQFSNSRSEMNVSTLELGDSALYLCASSLQGWAEAFFGQGTRLTVV.